The 32 T cell receptor beta chains below come from one sample, sequenced in a study of T-cell memory formation after mild COVID-19. TCRdb used MiXCR to reprocess the 5' RACE reads, holding one entry per CDR3 protein. The data hold 250,000 to 300,000 distinct CDR3 sequences, with under 20% observed a single time. The source material was PBMCs or a T cell subset sorted from them (not recorded which). These receptors were taken from a man younger than 35 who had mild COVID-19 (a few samples of this study predate the infection). Cell type and time point are not known.

A few counts support this clonotype. This chain links TRBV10-3 with TRBJ2-3, with D possibly being TRBD1 or TRBD2 (5 bases each). The CDR3 covers 15 residues. Germline CDR1 reads ENHRY; CDR2 reads SYGVKD. V was cut by 5 bases and J by 2 bases, with 14 bases left in between. CDR3 sequence reads: CAISHGGLITDTQYF. CDR3 nucleotides: TGTGCCATCAGTCATGGGGGTCTAATCACAGATACGCAGTATTTT.

This clonotype was picked up many times. The CDR3 sequence: CASSSGLAGLETQYF. In nucleotides, the CDR3 is TGTGCCAGCAGTTCGGGACTAGCGGGGTTGGAGACCCAGTACTTC. This chain uses TRBV12-3 or TRBV12-4 with TRBJ2-5; 13 bases are a match to TRBD2. V lost 4 bases to trimming and J lost 5 bases; unmatched junction nucleotides: 4. The CDR3 has 15 residues.

This clonotype has just a few counts. The CDR3, as DNA: TGCGCCAGCAGCATGGCAACAGGGAACTATGGCTACACCTTC. It specifies CASSMATGNYGYTF. The chain uses TRBV5-1 and TRBJ1-2; D perhaps matches TRBD1 (6 bases). The CDR3 covers 14 residues. V was trimmed by 4 bases and J by 2 bases, leaving 12 bases between them. Looked up from germline, CDR1 is SGHRS and CDR2 is YFSETQ.

The chain carries TRBV7-3 and TRBJ1-1; TRBD1 might be the D (6 bases). CDR1 is SGHTA and CDR2 is FQGTGA in the germline V gene. V shed 5 bases and J shed 1 base, with 14 bases lying between them. This CDR3 spans 15 amino acids. DNA of the CDR3: TGTGCCAGCAGCCGAGACGGGACATGGAACACTGAAGCTTTCTTT. It specifies CASSRDGTWNTEAFF.

The chain uses TRBV7-8 and TRBJ1-2, with D tentatively TRBD1 (5 bases). Trimming pared 4 bases from V and 0 bases from J, leaving 15 bases between. CDR3 size: 16 residues. CDR1 is SGHVS, CDR2 FQNEAQ, per germline. Here the CDR3 DNA reads TGTGCCAGCAGCTGGTATCCCCAGGGAGCTAACTATGGCTACACCTTC. This encodes CASSWYPQGANYGYTF.

This clonotype was detected a few times. J is TRBJ2-5 and V is TRBV5-1; TRBD1 might be the D (6 bases). CDR1 is SGHRS and CDR2 is YFSETQ in the germline V gene. CDR3 size: 14 residues. V shed 6 bases and J shed 6 bases, with 18 bases lying between them. CDR3 nucleotides: TGCGCCAGCACTGCCGTTGGGGGCGGTAAGACCCAGTACTTC. This sequence encodes CASTAVGGGKTQYF.

The chain has TRBV6-2 or TRBV6-3 and TRBJ2-6; 8 positions match TRBD1. This CDR3 contains 14 residues. Per the germline V gene, CDR1 is MNHEY and CDR2 is SVGEGT. V gave up 7 bases and J gave up 5 bases; unmatched junction bases: 4. DNA of the CDR3: TGTGCCAGCACAGACAGGGGAAGGGCCAACGTCCTGACTTTC. Amino acid sequence: CASTDRGRANVLTF.

J is TRBJ2-5 and V is TRBV9; D is possibly TRBD1 (5 bases). Trimming took off 0 bases at V and 2 bases at J, with 8 bases between the two ends. Germline CDR1 SGDLS, CDR2 YYNGEE. The CDR3 contains 14 residues. The CDR3 DNA follows: TGTGCCAGCAGCGTAGGGGGCTCGCAAGAGACCCAGTACTTC. Translating gives CASSVGGSQETQYF.

The chain uses TRBV7-9 and TRBJ2-1; D is undetermined. CDR1 is SEHNR, CDR2 FQNEAQ, per germline (reference sequence). This CDR3 is built from 9 residues. V shed 5 bases and J shed 11 bases, with 4 bases lying between them. CDR3 residues: CASSPQQFF. CDR3 DNA: TGTGCCAGCAGCCCGCAGCAGTTCTTC.

The J gene is TRBJ1-1, the V gene TRBV12-5; D is possibly TRBD1 (6 bases). This CDR3 spans 15 amino acids. Germline loops: CDR1 LGHNT, CDR2 FRNRAP. Trimming cost V 6 bases and J 4 bases, with 18 bases left between them. CDR3 nucleotides: TGTGCTAGTGGCTCTAGCAGGGGCTTGGCCACTGAAGCTTTCTTT. This gives the protein CASGSSRGLATEAFF.

This clonotype was counted a few times. The chain uses TRBV9 and TRBJ2-5; 8 bases fit TRBD1. Per the germline V gene, CDR1 is SGDLS and CDR2 is YYNGEE. The CDR3 sequence is 13 residues long. V shed 4 bases and J 4 bases; nucleotides not matched to a gene: 3. CDR3 loop: CASSQGAPETQYF. The CDR3 coding sequence is TGTGCCAGCAGCCAGGGGGCCCCAGAGACCCAGTACTTC.

The chain joins TRBV19 to TRBJ2-7, with D unresolved. The germline gives CDR1 LNHDA, CDR2 SQIVND (reference sequence). The CDR3 runs to 14 residues. V lost 5 bases and J 6 bases, leaving 17 bases between the germline ends. In DNA form, the CDR3 reads TGTGCCAGTAGTGAGGTGGCTGAGACCGCCGAGCAGTACTTC. Amino acid sequence: CASSEVAETAEQYF. The full variable domain, in which reference TRBV19 and TRBJ2-7 provide the parts outside the CDR3, is DGGITQSPKYLFRKEGQNVTLSCEQNLNHDAMYWYRQDPGQGLRLIYYSQIVNDFQKGDIAEGYSVSREKKESFPLTVTSAQKNPTAFYLCASSEVAETAEQYFGPGTRLTVT.

Many counts were recorded for this clonotype. The chain links TRBV7-6 to TRBJ2-1; 7 nucleotides agree with TRBD2. This CDR3 contains 15 residues. Germline V gives CDR1 SGHVS, CDR2 FNYEAQ. With V trimmed by 5 bases and J by 5 bases, 9 bases remained unmatched. CDR3 nucleotide sequence: TGTGCCAGCAGCAACCGACGGCTAGCGGACAATGAGCAGTTCTTC. Translation gives CASSNRRLADNEQFF.

This clonotype was seen many times. The chain has TRBV5-1 and TRBJ2-3; D gene uncertain. CDR1 is SGHRS and CDR2 is YFSETQ in the germline V gene. Trimming took 6 bases from V and 3 from J, leaving 14 bases between them. The CDR3 sequence is 14 residues long. For the CDR3, the DNA is TGCGCCAGCAACGACTTCCCCCCTACAGATACGCAGTATTTT. It codes for CASNDFPPTDTQYF.

The chain links TRBV20-1 to TRBJ1-3; possibly TRBD1 for D (6 bases). V was clipped by 7 bases and J by 0 bases, with 13 bases between them. The germline gives CDR1 DFQATT, CDR2 SNEGSKA (reference sequence). The CDR3 is 14 residues long. CDR3 nucleotides: TGCAGTGTAGGGGGACACAGCTCTGGAAACACCATATATTTT. Protein sequence: CSVGGHSSGNTIYF.

This clonotype turned up a few times. This chain joins TRBV5-1 and TRBJ2-6; TRBD1 matches 7 bases. Germline loops: CDR1 SGHRS, CDR2 YFSETQ. CDR3 length: 19 amino acids. After removal of 4 bases from V and 0 bases from J, the junction contained 13 bases not matched to a gene. The CDR3 DNA reads as TGCGCCAGCAGCCGGACGACAGGGCCAACGCACTCTGGGGCCAACGTCCTGACTTTC. Protein sequence: CASSRTTGPTHSGANVLTF.

In this sample, this clonotype turned up a few times. This chain joins TRBV6-5 and TRBJ2-2, with a weak D call TRBD1 (7 bases). Looked up from germline, CDR1 is MNHEY and CDR2 is SVGAGI. Trimming cost V 5 bases and J 4 bases, with 11 bases left between them. CDR3 length: 14 amino acids. The CDR3: CASSPQGGTGELFF. For the CDR3, the DNA is TGTGCCAGCAGTCCCCAGGGGGGCACCGGGGAGCTGTTTTTT.

The genes are TRBV12-3 or TRBV12-4 and TRBJ1-1; no reliable D call. V lost 3 bases and J lost 3, with 8 bases in between. There are 13 residues in the CDR3. CDR3 nucleotides: TGTGCCAGCAGTTTGAACGTCCACACTGAAGCTTTCTTT. The encoded protein is CASSLNVHTEAFF.

This clonotype occurred a few times. This chain uses TRBV6-2 or TRBV6-3 with TRBJ2-3; D remains ambiguous. The CDR3 runs to 15 residues. Germline CDR1 is MNHEY and CDR2 is SVGEGT. Trimming pared 2 bases from V and 7 bases from J, leaving 16 bases between. The CDR3, as DNA: TGTGCCAGCAGTTACCAGCACCCGCGGAAAAATACGCAGTATTTT. Amino acid sequence: CASSYQHPRKNTQYF.

There are many counts of this clonotype. The chain links TRBV7-2 to TRBJ1-6; no firm D call. Trimming removed 1 base at V and 7 bases at J, with 8 bases between. This CDR3 has 14 amino acids. In germline, CDR1 is SGHTA, CDR2 FQGNSA. The DNA for the CDR3 is TGTGCCAGCAGCTTAGGGACTTCCAATTCACCCCTCCACTTT. It encodes CASSLGTSNSPLHF.

The chain combines TRBV4-3 with TRBJ1-4; 8 bases match TRBD1. This CDR3 is built from 16 residues. CDR1 is LGHNA and CDR2 is YSLEER in the germline V gene. Trimming removed 1 base from V and 6 bases from J; junction bases left unmatched: 7. CDR3 loop: CASSQVLQGVDEKLFF. For the CDR3, the DNA is TGCGCCAGCAGCCAAGTCTTACAGGGGGTTGATGAAAAACTGTTTTTT.

The genes are TRBV28 and TRBJ2-7, with D perhaps matching TRBD1 (6 bases). Deletions cut 2 bases from V and 2 bases from J, with 10 bases between. The CDR3 totals 14 residues. Germline V gene data show CDR1 as MDHEN and CDR2 as SYDVKM. The CDR3 coding sequence is TGTGCCAGCAGTTTAGAGGGACACCCCTACGAGCAGTACGTC. Its protein product is CASSLEGHPYEQYV.

The V call is TRBV28, the J call TRBJ2-5, with D maybe TRBD1 (5 bases). The CDR3 contains 13 residues. V was clipped by 5 bases and J by 7 bases, with 14 bases between them. Germline CDR1 MDHEN, CDR2 SYDVKM. Here the CDR3 reads CASSQDIPGTQYF. The CDR3 region has the DNA TGTGCCAGCAGTCAGGACATACCGGGGACCCAGTACTTC. The variable domain in full, completed from reference TRBV28 and TRBJ2-5, reads DVKVTQSSRYLVKRTGEKVFLECVQDMDHENMFWYRQDPGLGLRLIYFSYDVKMKEKGDIPEGYSVSREKKERFSLILESASTNQTSMYLCASSQDIPGTQYFGPGTRLLVL.

This clonotype occurred a few times. This chain connects TRBV20-1 to TRBJ2-3; TRBD2 is a possible D gene (5 bases). This CDR3 region has 16 residues. The germline V gene encodes CDR1 DFQATT and CDR2 SNEGSKA (reference sequence). With 6 bases removed from V and 0 bases from J, the gap between germline ends came to 19 bases. The CDR3 spells CSAPPAGVGSTDTQYF. CDR3 DNA sequence: TGCAGTGCCCCACCGGCCGGGGTGGGGAGCACAGATACGCAGTATTTT.

The rearrangement uses TRBV5-5 and TRBJ1-1, with D tentatively TRBD1 (5 bases). Trimming took 0 bases from V and 0 from J, leaving 12 bases between them. The CDR3 totals 16 residues. Germline loops: CDR1 SGHKS, CDR2 YYEKEE (reference sequence). The CDR3 region has the DNA TGTGCCAGCAGCTTGGCGGCAGGGCGCATGAACACTGAAGCTTTCTTT. Translating it yields CASSLAAGRMNTEAFF.

This clonotype showed up just a few times. This chain connects TRBV7-2 to TRBJ2-7; tentative D call: TRBD2 (6 bases). This CDR3 contains 15 residues. The germline V gene encodes CDR1 SGHTA and CDR2 FQGNSA. Between the trimmed V and J ends, which lost 5 bases and 4 bases, there was a span of 18 bases. The CDR3 DNA sequence: TGTGCCAGCAGCCCTCACGGGGGATTTCAGTACGAGCAGTACTTC. It yields the protein CASSPHGGFQYEQYF.

The rearrangement uses TRBV5-1 and TRBJ1-1; no clear D gene. V lost 1 base and J lost 0, with 7 bases in between. Germline V lookup: CDR1 SGHRS, CDR2 YFSETQ. The CDR3 contains 14 residues. The CDR3: CASSLLQMNTEAFF. The DNA of the CDR3 is TGCGCCAGCAGCTTGCTTCAGATGAACACTGAAGCTTTCTTT.

The CDR3 DNA is TGTGCCAGCAGTTTGTCCGGGGAGGCAAACACCATATATTTT. This encodes CASSLSGEANTIYF. V gene TRBV12-3 or TRBV12-4 combines with J gene TRBJ1-3; D remains unclear. The V and J ends lost 3 bases and 6 bases respectively, with 12 bases between them. This CDR3 spans 14 amino acids.

This sequence joins TRBV7-3 and TRBJ2-2, with 8 bases aligning to TRBD2. Trimming at V came to 4 bases and at J to 1 base, leaving 5 bases not matched to a gene. The CDR3 spans 16 residues. The germline V gene has CDR1 SGHTA and CDR2 FQGTGA. The CDR3 DNA is TGTGCCAGCAGCTCAGCGGGGGCGGGGAACACCGGGGAGCTGTTTTTT. It specifies CASSSAGAGNTGELFF.

There are a few counts of this clonotype. This rearrangement joins TRBV5-4 to TRBJ2-7, with TRBD2 as a possible D gene (5 bases). V was shortened by 3 bases and J by 7 bases, with 14 bases between the two germline ends. The CDR3 length is 13 residues. The germline gives CDR1 SGHNT, CDR2 YYREEE (reference sequence). The CDR3 protein is CASSWTGTGEQYF. CDR3 nucleotides: TGTGCCAGCAGCTGGACCGGCACGGGGGAGCAGTACTTC.

This clonotype has ten or more counts. V is TRBV18 and J is TRBJ2-7; TRBD2 matches at 7 bases. Germline loops: CDR1 KGHSH, CDR2 LQKENI. J lost 0 bases, V lost 3 bases, and 2 bases had no gene match. The CDR3 sequence is 14 residues long. DNA for the CDR3: TGTGCCAGCTCACCTGGCGGGAGCTCCTACGAGCAGTACTTC. Amino acid sequence: CASSPGGSSYEQYF. Supplemented by reference TRBV18 and TRBJ2-7, the full variable domain reads NAGVMQNPRHLVRRRGQEARLRCSPMKGHSHVYWYRQLPEEGLKFMVYLQKENIIDESGMPKERFSAEFPKEGPSILRIQQVVRGDSAAYFCASSPGGSSYEQYFGPGTRLTVT.

The chain joins TRBV6-1 to TRBJ1-1, with D maybe TRBD1 (6 bases). Trimming cost V 5 bases and J 0 bases, with 10 bases left between them. Germline V lookup: CDR1 MNHNS, CDR2 SASEGT. This CDR3 is 14 amino acids long. The CDR3 spells CASSWGALNTEAFF. The CDR3 region has the DNA TGTGCCAGCAGTTGGGGGGCGTTGAACACTGAAGCTTTCTTT.